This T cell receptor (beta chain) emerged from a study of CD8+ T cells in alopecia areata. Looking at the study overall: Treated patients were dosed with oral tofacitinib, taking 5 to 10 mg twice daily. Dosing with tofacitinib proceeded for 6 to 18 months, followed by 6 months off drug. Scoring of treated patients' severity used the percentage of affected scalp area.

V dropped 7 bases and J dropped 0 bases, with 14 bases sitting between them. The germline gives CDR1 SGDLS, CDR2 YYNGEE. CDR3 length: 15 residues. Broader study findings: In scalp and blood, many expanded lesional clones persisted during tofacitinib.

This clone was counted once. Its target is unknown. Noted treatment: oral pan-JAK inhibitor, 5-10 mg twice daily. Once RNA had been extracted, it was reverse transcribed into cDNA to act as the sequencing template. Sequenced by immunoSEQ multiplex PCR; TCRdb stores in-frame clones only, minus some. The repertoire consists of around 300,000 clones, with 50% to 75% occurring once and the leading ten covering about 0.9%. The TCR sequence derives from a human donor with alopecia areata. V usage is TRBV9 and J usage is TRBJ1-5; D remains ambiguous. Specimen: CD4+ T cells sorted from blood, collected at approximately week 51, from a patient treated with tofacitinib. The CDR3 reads CASGPDVHSNQPQHF. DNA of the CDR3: TGTGCCAGCGGACCCGACGTACATAGCAATCAGCCCCAGCATTTT.